The source of this TCR beta chain is a study of blood T cell repertoires in COVID-19. Study overall: Collection of acute and convalescent COVID-19 samples took place in the United States, Italy and Spain. Sample material is recorded as cDNA or gDNA derived from T cells, B-cell-depleted T cells, or PBMCs.

In the source study's methods: By means of reference gene primer amplification, nucleated cell counts were estimated. Libraries were prepared by immunoSEQ multiplex PCR; TCRdb keeps only in-frame clonotypes and omits some of them. V, J and clone size reflect that table, while D and trimming were determined from the DNA. The top ten hold less than 4% of the sample, which has fewer than 120,000 clones, 76% seen once. Trimming removed 4 bases from V and 3 bases from J, with 15 bases in between. There are 15 residues in the CDR3. The V gene's germline CDR1 is MNHEY and CDR2 SVGEGT. The specimen was peripheral blood. V gene TRBV6-2 or TRBV6-3 combines with J gene TRBJ2-5; D may be TRBD2 (6 bases). The sequence came from a woman of 80 years or more with acute or convalescent COVID-19. The CDR3 reads CASSSPWRVKETQYF. The CDR3 DNA follows: TGTGCCAGCAGTTCCCCATGGAGGGTCAAAGAGACCCAGTACTTC.